This T cell receptor beta chain was identified during a study of OX40 agonist ivuxolimab in advanced cancers. Across the study: Patients were dosed with the agonistic anti-OX40 (CD134) antibody ivuxolimab. Three patients responded partially, comprising one with hepatocellular carcinoma and two with cutaneous melanoma. Findings of the study overall: CD8+ T cells (on average) carried more expanded clones than CD4+ T cells. CD4+ and CD8+ blood T cells expanded clonally by week 6 at 0.1 to 3.0 mg/kg.

Produced via immunoSEQ multiplex PCR; TCRdb's table is partial and in-frame only. The table lists 50,000 to 65,000 clones, 81% of them singletons. V dropped 7 bases and J dropped 4 bases, with 10 bases sitting between them. This CDR3 comprises 12 residues. Per the germline V gene, CDR1 is MDHEN and CDR2 is SYDVKM. A word on this clone: Its antigen is as yet unknown.

The source was CD4+ or CD8+ T cells sorted from blood, collected in a trial of the OX40 agonist ivuxolimab. This chain links TRBV28 with TRBJ1-2, with D perhaps TRBD1 (5 bases). This receptor was obtained from an adult with an advanced solid tumor such as melanoma, head and neck, liver or kidney cancer. The CDR3 sequence: CASNGAPYGYTF. The CDR3, as DNA: TGTGCCAGCAACGGGGCCCCCTATGGCTACACCTTC.